This T cell receptor beta chain was observed in a study of blood T cell repertoires in COVID-19. Study-level background: COVID-19 samples collected from the United States, Italy and Spain covered acute and convalescent phases. Sample material is recorded as cDNA or gDNA derived from T cells, B-cell-depleted T cells, or PBMCs.

J was trimmed by 7 bases and V by 1 base; bases with no gene match: 16. Germline-derived CDR1 and CDR2 are SGHTA and FQGTGA. This CDR3 is 19 amino acids long. Per the study methods: From reference gene primer amplification, estimates of nucleated cell counts were derived. Repertoires were generated with immunoSEQ multiplex PCR, while TCRdb's copy carries only in-frame clones and drops some. D and trimming come from the DNA, and the V and J calls and clone size come from that table. The sample carries fewer than 85,000 clones, about 92% recorded once. This TCR derives from a woman aged 45-65 years in a cohort sampled during active COVID-19. The chain is built from TRBV7-3 and TRBJ2-2; 9 nucleotides match TRBD1. The sequenced material came from peripheral blood. The CDR3 reads CASSLKPVGGTGYIGELFF. The DNA of the CDR3 is TGTGCCAGCAGCTTAAAACCTGTCGGTGGGACAGGGTATATCGGGGAGCTGTTTTTT.